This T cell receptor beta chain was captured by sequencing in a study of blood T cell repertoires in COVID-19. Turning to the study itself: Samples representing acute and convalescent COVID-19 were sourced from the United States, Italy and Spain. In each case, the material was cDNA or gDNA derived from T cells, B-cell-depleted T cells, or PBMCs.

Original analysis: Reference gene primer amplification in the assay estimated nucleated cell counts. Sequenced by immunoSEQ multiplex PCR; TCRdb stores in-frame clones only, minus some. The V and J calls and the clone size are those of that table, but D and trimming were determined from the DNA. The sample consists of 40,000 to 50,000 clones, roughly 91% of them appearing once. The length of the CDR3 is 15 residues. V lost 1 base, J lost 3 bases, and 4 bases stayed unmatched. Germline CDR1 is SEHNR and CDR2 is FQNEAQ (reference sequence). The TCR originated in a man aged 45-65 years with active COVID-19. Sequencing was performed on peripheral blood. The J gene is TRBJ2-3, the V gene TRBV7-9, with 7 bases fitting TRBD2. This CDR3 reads CASSLGGRGTDTQYF. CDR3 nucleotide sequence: TGTGCCAGCAGCTTAGGCGGGAGAGGGACAGATACGCAGTATTTT.